This TCR beta chain was profiled in a study of cytomegalovirus exposure and HLA in healthy donors. This CDR3 region has 15 residues. Germline values: CDR1 SGHNT, CDR2 YYREEE (reference sequence). V gave up 4 bases and J gave up 4 bases; unmatched junction bases: 10. Though nominally healthy at sampling, donors likely had unrecorded immune exposures. The PCR ran on 60 Vbeta and 13 Jbeta primers. Produced via immunoSEQ multiplex PCR; TCRdb's table is partial and in-frame only. The sample contains about 120,000 clones, approximately 67% of which appear only once. This rearrangement joins TRBV5-4 to TRBJ1-2; 7 bases match TRBD1. The source of this sequence is a man younger than 30 in good health and CMV-seropositive. The sample comprised PBMCs. The CDR3 loop reads CASSVTGDGTYGYTF. The CDR3, as DNA: TGTGCCAGCAGCGTAACAGGGGATGGTACCTATGGCTACACCTTC. The variable domain in full, with the rest retrieved from reference TRBV5-4 and TRBJ1-2, is ETGVTQSPTHLIKTRGQQVTLRCSSQSGHNTVSWYQQALGQGPQFIFQYYREEENGRGNFPPRFSGLQFPNYSSELNVNALELDDSALYLCASSVTGDGTYGYTFGSGTRLTVV.